Listed below are T cell receptor beta chains from one sample, sequenced in a study of Tregs in tolerant kidney transplant recipients. The table came from immunoSEQ multiplex PCR; TCRdb's copy has only in-frame clones and leaves some out. Of around 230,000 clones in the sample, 80% to 85% were seen once. Sequenced material: CD4+ T cells from blood. The receptor source for this set is a human donor in good health. The CDR3 runs from the conserved cysteine through the conserved F or W. D genes are given only for firm matches. Clone size is stated in some rows and not others, as once, few, many or a class when expanded.

TRBD1,TRBV7-9,-,TRBJ1-4,CASSPGQGDEKLFF
TRBD1,TRBV30,-,TRBJ1-5,CAWSASVRGGSSNQPQHF
-,TRBV6-1,-,TRBJ2-1,CASSELGRKQFF
-,TRBV28,-,TRBJ1-6,CASSHGGSVSPLHF
TRBD1,TRBV2,-,TRBJ2-1,CASSGGQGPGLVDNEQFF
-,TRBV7-3,-,TRBJ2-5,CASSPLGGETQYF
TRBD1,TRBV7-9,-,TRBJ1-1,CASSYPQGASWNTEAFF
-,TRBV11-2,few,TRBJ2-7,CASSLWDRLDEQYF
-,TRBV7-8,-,TRBJ2-1,CASSPGGTVVNEQFF
-,TRBV19,-,TRBJ1-5,CASSIGRAGNQPQHF
-,TRBV6-1,medium-sized,TRBJ1-6,CASSAGPYNSPLHF
-,TRBV9,-,TRBJ1-3,CASSSDALQGNTIYF
-,TRBV11-2,few,TRBJ1-5,CASSHPGQGHQPQHF
-,TRBV7-2,-,TRBJ2-7,CASSVVGSSYEQYF
-,TRBV11-3,-,TRBJ2-2,CASSLYKGNTGELFF
TRBD1,TRBV7-9,few,TRBJ1-1,CASSLISTGKLEAFF
TRBD2,TRBV4-1,-,TRBJ2-3,CASSLSPAGGPGDTQYF
-,TRBV5-4,-,TRBJ1-4,CASSLGGLIGEKLFF
-,TRBV20-1,-,-,CSVKGKYEQYF
-,TRBV5-1,-,TRBJ2-5,CASTRNGATSYQETQYF
-,TRBV4-1,-,TRBJ1-4,CASSQVRGPGNEKLFF
TRBD2,TRBV5-8,-,TRBJ2-5,CASSFLTSGRSGTQYF
-,TRBV2,-,TRBJ1-2,CASSRKRDSDYGYTF
-,TRBV18,-,TRBJ2-5,CASSPLQGTGETQYF
-,TRBV11-2,-,TRBJ1-2,CASSSAGRLYGYTF
TRBD1,TRBV5-5,few,TRBJ2-5,CASSPGTDSGETQYF
TRBD2,TRBV30,-,TRBJ2-3,CAWSLRSVTSGRSSTDTQYF
-,TRBV6-5,-,TRBJ1-4,CASSYGIATNEKLFF
TRBD1,TRBV6-1,-,TRBJ2-7,CASILRAGGIYEQYF
TRBD1,TRBV18,-,TRBJ2-1,CASSPGQGYNEQFF
-,TRBV21-1,-,TRBJ1-5,CASRRTGTGRGQGNQPQHF
TRBD2,TRBV6-1,-,TRBJ2-3,CASSERYRGGSDTQYF
-,TRBV19,-,TRBJ2-1,CASSIEHPYNEQFF
TRBD1,TRBV19,-,TRBJ2-2,CASSLRAGQGPTGELFF
TRBD1,TRBV19,-,TRBJ2-7,CASSILGQGRDEQYF
TRBD1,TRBV5-1,-,TRBJ2-5,CASSLQGTETQYF
-,TRBV9,-,TRBJ1-3,CASSVATGNTIYF